This TCR beta chain was found in a study of blood T cell repertoires in COVID-19. For the study at large: Both acute and convalescent COVID-19 samples were obtained from the United States, Italy and Spain. PBMCs, B-cell-depleted T cells, or T cells provided the cDNA or gDNA that made up the material.

As originally analysed: Reference gene primer amplification gave nucleated cell count estimates. Here immunoSEQ multiplex PCR was the method, and the copy in TCRdb shows in-frame clones only, minus some. The DNA gave D and trimming, while V, J and clone size come from that table. The sample yields under 95,000 clones, 70% to 90% seen once. The CDR3 covers 17 residues. CDR1 and CDR2 from the germline V gene are GTSNPN and SVGIG (reference sequence). The trim removed 1 base at V and 8 bases at J, leaving 9 bases unmatched. The TCR was taken from a man aged 55 to 70 with acute or convalescent COVID-19. Material for sequencing was peripheral blood. The chain is built from TRBV30 and TRBJ2-2, with 14 bases lining up with TRBD2. As DNA, the CDR3 is TGTGCCTGGAGTGATGCGACTAGCGGGGGGGATGGAGGGGAGCTGTTTTTT. Translation: CAWSDATSGGDGGELFF.